This T cell receptor (beta chain) was obtained from a study of response to subunit inactivated influenza vaccine. Overall study findings and caveats: Authors suggested each seasonal flu vaccination may recruit only limited numbers of new T cells.

TCRdb passed the RT-PCR reads through MiXCR, listing each CDR3 protein once. The sample lists around 570,000 distinct CDR3 sequences, 7.6% seen once, with 10% to 15% in the top ten. The CDR3 is 14 amino acids. With V trimmed by 2 bases and J by 11 bases, 11 bases remained unmatched. The germline V gene has CDR1 SGHAT and CDR2 FQNNGV. Remarks on this clonotype: As yet, its antigen is unknown.

The V gene is TRBV11-2, the J gene TRBJ1-1, with 7 bases fitting TRBD1. The material was PBMCs from blood, obtained around 25 months after vaccination. The sequence was obtained from a man between 50 and 70 years old who received an inactivated influenza vaccine. The CDR3 loop reads CASSLRAGGTGAFF. CDR3 coding DNA: TGTGCCAGCAGCTTAAGGGCAGGGGGAACCGGCGCTTTCTTT.